The rows below give T cell receptor beta chains drawn from one sample of a study of T cell responses to AZD1222 COVID-19 vaccine. Profiling relied on immunoSEQ multiplex PCR, and the TCRdb table lists in-frame clones only, not all of them. The table includes more than 95,000 clones, 80% to 90% detected once. This material consisted of peripheral blood, taken on day 0 of AZD1222 vaccination. These receptors originate from an adult in good health. CDR3s include the opening cysteine and the closing phenylalanine or tryptophan. D genes are given only for firm matches.

V | length | D | CDR3
TRBV5-6 | 16 | - | CASSLADRPLTDTQYF
TRBV19 | 15 | TRBD1 | CASTDGGQGNEKLFF
TRBV19 | 16 | - | CASSMDSYSGANVLTF
TRBV7-8 | 15 | - | CASSSGLLTYNEQFF
TRBV30 | 13 | - | CAWSRVSGNTIYF
TRBV18 | 15 | TRBD1 | CASSKTGLRRETQYF
TRBV12-3/TRBV12-4 | 13 | - | CASARSTVTEAFF
TRBV4-1 | 16 | TRBD2 | CASSQDLAGGRSEQFF
TRBV10-3 | 13 | - | CAITSEWGEKLFF
TRBV30 | 11 | TRBD1 | CAWGTAYEQYF
TRBV4-1 | 12 | - | CASSQDLLEQFF
TRBV2 | 15 | TRBD2 | CASRGVGGRQETQYF
TRBV21-1 | 18 | - | CASSKRPSGGLNTGELFF
TRBV5-4 | 14 | - | CASSLTLMNTEAFF
TRBV6-5 | 12 | - | CASSYVGRGTFF
TRBV28 | 16 | - | CASRSGGRRGDYGYTF
TRBV7-3 | 15 | - | CASSPSSDFQETQYF
TRBV6-5 | 15 | TRBD1 | CASSRQGSSGNTIYF
TRBV15 | 14 | - | CATSRGPGGGEAFF
TRBV6-5 | 13 | - | CASSLGMGQPQHF
TRBV10-2 | 18 | - | CASSSRLTKTDSYNEQFF
TRBV2 | 13 | - | CASIPSRNSPLHF
TRBV27 | 14 | - | CASSFQGQISPLHF
TRBV4-3 | 18 | TRBD2 | CASSQDGLAGGPQETQYF
TRBV27 | 16 | - | CASSRPTNFNTGELFF
TRBV10-3 | 18 | TRBD2 | CAISDPSRTSGSTDTQYF
TRBV9 | 14 | - | CASSVVSGANVLTF
TRBV7-8 | 14 | - | CASSPGATNEKLFF
TRBV5-4 | 15 | - | CASSLRTGTGSGYTF
TRBV7-3 | 12 | - | CASSREGTEAFF
TRBV7-2 | 13 | - | CASSLGGGPEWYF
TRBV19 | 11 | - | CASTQGNEQYF
TRBV7-2 | 18 | TRBD1 | CASSTRDRGVESRTEAFF
TRBV7-8 | 15 | - | CASSVGQSVNYGYTF
TRBV3-1/TRBV3-2 | 14 | TRBD2 | CASSERGGNNEQFF
TRBV4-3 | 14 | - | CASSQEIINEKLFF
TRBV3-1/TRBV3-2 | 14 | - | CASSLDYRGDTQYF
TRBV7-2 | 11 | - | CASSLLGEQFF
TRBV7-6 | 16 | TRBD1 | CASSLAYQGAGEKLFF
TRBV9 | 14 | - | CASSVGLRPEGYTF
TRBV6-5 | 14 | TRBD1 | CASLRTGVNTEAFF
TRBV2 | 12 | - | CASRGESYGYTF
TRBV14 | 15 | - | CASSQEHGRNSPLHF
TRBV9 | 13 | - | CASSVVGATEAFF
TRBV9 | 14 | TRBD1 | CASSTLQGAGEQFF
TRBV24-1 | 20 | TRBD1 | CATSASRGQGALKRTDTQYF
TRBV18 | 15 | TRBD1 | CASSPKGQGNYEQYF
TRBV11-3 | 13 | TRBD1 | CASKGQGNTEAFF
TRBV28 | 13 | - | CASSLLPPNEQFF
TRBV19 | 16 | - | CASSIWTLSGANVLTF
TRBV2 | 14 | TRBD1 | CASRDRGMRDEQYF
TRBV28 | 15 | - | CASSLFKGNWDGYTF
TRBV2 | 17 | TRBD2 | CASSHGSGRAPLPTQYF
TRBV11-2 | 16 | TRBD2 | CASRPPWAGGHHEQYF
TRBV25-1 | 15 | TRBD1 | CASSTTGANNSPLHF
TRBV24-1 | 16 | TRBD1 | CATSSGSGGGDEKLFF
TRBV5-4 | 14 | TRBD1 | CASSQQGQGAEAFF
TRBV27 | 16 | - | CASSLGGQLGGETQYF
TRBV20-1 | 15 | TRBD1 | CSASPEDRVNEKLFF